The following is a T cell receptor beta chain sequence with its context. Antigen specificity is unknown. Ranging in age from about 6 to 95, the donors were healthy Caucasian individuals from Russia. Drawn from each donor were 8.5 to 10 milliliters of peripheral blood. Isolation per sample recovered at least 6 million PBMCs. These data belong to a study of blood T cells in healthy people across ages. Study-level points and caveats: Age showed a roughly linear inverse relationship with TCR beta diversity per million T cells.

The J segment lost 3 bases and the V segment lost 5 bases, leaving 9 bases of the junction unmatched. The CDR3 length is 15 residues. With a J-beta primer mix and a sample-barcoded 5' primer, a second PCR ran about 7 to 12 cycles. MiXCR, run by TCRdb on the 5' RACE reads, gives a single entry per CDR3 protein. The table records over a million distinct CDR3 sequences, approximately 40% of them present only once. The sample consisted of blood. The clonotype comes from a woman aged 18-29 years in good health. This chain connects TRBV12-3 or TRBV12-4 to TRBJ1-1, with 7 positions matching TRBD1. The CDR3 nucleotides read TGTGCCAGCAGTAAAAGGGGGCGCATGTACACTGAAGCTTTCTTT. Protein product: CASSKRGRMYTEAFF.